These 32 T cell receptor beta chains share one sample of origin, sequenced in a study of cytomegalovirus exposure and HLA in healthy donors. Here immunoSEQ multiplex PCR was the method, and the copy in TCRdb shows in-frame clones only, minus some. This sample has some 150,000 clones; less than 90% occur once, and the top ten carry 3% to 3.5%. The source material was PBMCs. The receptors originated from a woman aged 18-29 years in good health and CMV-seropositive.

This clone was seen just once. The rearrangement joins TRBV27 to TRBJ2-5; D is possibly TRBD1 (6 bases). The germline gives CDR1 MNHEY, CDR2 SMNVEV (reference sequence). V was pared by 5 bases and J by 5 bases, with 15 bases between. This CDR3 has 14 amino acids. The DNA for the CDR3 is TGTGCCAGCAGTCCCCGGGGTGGGGGCGAGACCCAGTACTTC. Encoded protein: CASSPRGGGETQYF.

The V gene is TRBV6-5, the J gene TRBJ1-3; D not resolved. The germline CDR1 and CDR2 sequences are MNHEY and SVGAGI. The V and J ends lost 5 bases and 4 bases respectively, with 15 bases between them. CDR3 size: 15 residues. In DNA form, the CDR3 reads TGTGCCAGCAGTCACACTATCAACACCGGAAACACCATATATTTT. Translation: CASSHTINTGNTIYF.

This clone was detected once. This chain joins TRBV19 and TRBJ2-3; the match to TRBD1 covers 11 bases. Trimming at V came to 6 bases and at J to 6 bases, leaving 8 bases not matched to a gene. CDR1 and CDR2 from the germline V gene are LNHDA and SQIVND (reference sequence). The CDR3 has 15 amino acids. The CDR3 nucleotides read TGTGCCAGTAGAAGGGGACAGGGGGTTTGGGATACGCAGTATTTT. This codes for CASRRGQGVWDTQYF.

The chain combines TRBV6-1 with TRBJ1-3; the match to TRBD1 covers 9 bases. V dropped 4 bases and J dropped 2; count of bases not matched to a gene: 6. This CDR3 is 16 amino acids long. Germline loops: CDR1 MNHNS, CDR2 SASEGT. The CDR3 protein is CASSVSTGGAGNTIYF. DNA for the CDR3: TGTGCCAGCAGTGTCTCGACAGGGGGGGCTGGAAACACCATATATTTT.

The chain is built from TRBV28 and TRBJ2-7; 9 bases fit TRBD1. V dropped 7 bases and J dropped 2; count of bases not matched to a gene: 6. Germline V CDR1 and CDR2: MDHEN, SYDVKM. This CDR3 region has 14 residues. The CDR3 sequence: CASNYRGQAYEQYF. Here the CDR3 DNA reads TGTGCCAGCAACTACAGGGGGCAGGCCTACGAGCAGTACTTC.

CDR3 region: CAWSVSQGFSEQYF. CDR3 DNA sequence: TGTGCCTGGAGTGTAAGTCAGGGGTTCTCCGAGCAGTACTTC. The V gene is TRBV30, the J gene TRBJ2-7; the D gene is possibly TRBD1 (6 bases). Trimming stripped 0 bases from V and 6 bases from J, with 15 bases between. Germline V gene sequence: CDR1 GTSNPN, CDR2 SVGIG (reference sequence). CDR3 length equals 14 residues.

The rearrangement joins TRBV13 to TRBJ2-3; 7 bases are a match to TRBD2. The CDR3 runs 15 residues. Trimming removed 1 base from V and 2 bases from J; junction bases left unmatched: 3. Per germline, CDR1 PRHDT and CDR2 FYEKMQ (reference sequence). CDR3 nucleotide sequence: TGTGCCAGCAGCTTAGCGGGAGGAACCACAGATACGCAGTATTTT. It yields the protein CASSLAGGTTDTQYF.

V and J are TRBV7-2 and TRBJ2-7, with 8 bases aligning to TRBD2. The germline gives CDR1 SGHTA, CDR2 FQGNSA. CDR3 size: 15 residues. V trimming: 5 bases; J trimming: 1 base; junction bases outside the gene matches: 7. The CDR3 loop is CASSPPGGRSYEQYF. The CDR3 DNA sequence: TGTGCCAGCAGCCCCCCCGGCGGGAGGTCCTACGAGCAGTACTTC.

The rearrangement links TRBV25-1 to TRBJ2-1, with 14 bases that match TRBD2. Trimming cost V 5 bases and J 12 bases; bases outside gene matches: 6. The germline gives CDR1 MGHDK, CDR2 SYGVNS. The CDR3 runs 14 residues. The CDR3 sequence: CASSPGTSGSTQFF. In DNA form, the CDR3 reads TGTGCCAGCAGTCCCGGGACTAGCGGGAGTACGCAGTTCTTC.

This clone was counted once. The chain has TRBV7-8 and TRBJ1-2; 10 bases line up with TRBD1. The CDR3 is 15 amino acids. V gave up 1 base and J gave up 8 bases; unmatched junction bases: 7. Germline V CDR1 and CDR2: SGHVS, FQNEAQ. The CDR3 sequence is CASSLVRGTGEGYTF. As DNA, the CDR3 is TGTGCCAGCAGCTTAGTACGCGGGACAGGGGAAGGCTACACCTTC.

The chain uses TRBV14 and TRBJ2-5, with 10 bases matching TRBD2. Germline trimming cut 4 bases from V and 0 bases from J; bases unmatched to any gene: 2. There are 15 residues in the CDR3. The germline V gene has CDR1 SGHDN and CDR2 FVKESK. The CDR3 loop reads CASSLTSGYQETQYF. The CDR3 DNA is TGTGCCAGCAGCCTGACTAGCGGGTACCAAGAGACCCAGTACTTC.

This chain links TRBV4-1 with TRBJ2-7, with D tentatively TRBD1 (6 bases). From germline, CDR1 is MGHRA and CDR2 YSYEKL. This CDR3 has 13 amino acids. V lost 5 bases, J lost 3 bases, and 11 bases lay in between. The CDR3 spells CASSTRDNYEQYF. CDR3 DNA: TGCGCCAGCAGCACACGGGACAACTACGAGCAGTACTTC.

The rearrangement joins TRBV10-3 to TRBJ2-3, with 10 bases matching TRBD2. Germline V gives CDR1 ENHRY, CDR2 SYGVKD. The CDR3 is 14 amino acids. With 6 bases clipped from V and 1 base from J, the junction kept 1 base outside the gene matches. CDR3 bases: TGTGCCATCAGCGGGACTAGCGGCACAGATACGCAGTATTTT. It specifies CAISGTSGTDTQYF.

The chain combines TRBV5-6 with TRBJ2-5, with TRBD1 matching over 10 bases. This CDR3 region has 17 residues. CDR1 and CDR2 from the germline V gene are SGHDT and YYEEEE. J was trimmed by 3 bases and V by 4 bases; bases with no gene match: 12. As DNA, the CDR3 is TGTGCCAGCAGCCGCCCGGGACAGGGGTTCGTCGAAGAGACCCAGTACTTC. Translation gives CASSRPGQGFVEETQYF.

This clone was counted a single time. The J gene is TRBJ1-1, the V gene TRBV2; tentative D call: TRBD1 (5 bases). Trimming took 7 bases from V and 4 from J, leaving 16 bases between them. The CDR3 has 14 residues. Germline CDR1 and CDR2: SNHLY and FYNNEI. CDR3 nucleotides: TGTGCCAGCACCGCCCAAGGGGAGGGCACTGAAGCTTTCTTT. Translated, it gives CASTAQGEGTEAFF. The whole variable domain, remainder taken from reference TRBV2 and TRBJ1-1, is EPEVTQTPSHQVTQMGQEVILRCVPISNHLYFYWYRQILGQKVEFLVSFYNNEISEKSEIFDDQFSVERPDGSNFTLKIRSTKLEDSAMYFCASTAQGEGTEAFFGQGTRLTVV.

The chain combines TRBV9 with TRBJ2-3; 8 bases map to TRBD2. This CDR3 spans 15 amino acids. Germline CDR1 SGDLS, CDR2 YYNGEE. V lost 4 bases and J lost 5; bases outside the gene matches: 9. CDR3 coding DNA: TGTGCCAGCAGCCTAAGCGGGAGTAACGGAGATACGCAGTATTTT. Translation: CASSLSGSNGDTQYF.

The chain employs TRBV4-3 and TRBJ2-7, with 10 bases aligning to TRBD2. Trimming removed 1 base from V and 0 bases from J; junction bases left unmatched: 0. Germline CDR1 is LGHNA and CDR2 is YSLEER. The CDR3 sequence is 15 residues long. The CDR3 bases are TGCGCCAGCAGCCAAGCTAGCGGGAGCTCCTACGAGCAGTACTTC. Translation: CASSQASGSSYEQYF.

This clone showed up just a few times. This chain links TRBV19 with TRBJ2-1, with 10 bases matching TRBD2. V lost 11 bases and J lost 4; bases outside the gene matches: 17. The CDR3 loop spans 17 amino acids. Germline V gene data show CDR1 as LNHDA and CDR2 as SQIVND (reference sequence). The CDR3 coding sequence is TGTGCCTCCACCCCCGAGCGGGAGGGCCATCTATACAATGAGCAGTTCTTC. This encodes CASTPEREGHLYNEQFF.

The V gene is TRBV2, the J gene TRBJ2-5, with 7 bases that match TRBD1. Germline CDR1 reads SNHLY; CDR2 reads FYNNEI. V shed 6 bases, J shed 4 bases, and the junction held 5 bases outside the gene matches. This CDR3 comprises 13 residues. This chain's CDR3 is CASRGQFGETQYF. In nucleotides, the CDR3 is TGTGCCAGCAGGGGACAGTTCGGAGAGACCCAGTACTTC.

This clone has only a few counts. The J gene is TRBJ1-2, the V gene TRBV25-1, with D tentatively TRBD1 (5 bases). Deletions cut 5 bases from V and 8 bases from J, with 12 bases between. CDR1 is MGHDK, CDR2 SYGVNS, per germline. The CDR3 length is 12 residues. The CDR3 DNA reads as TGTGCCAGCAGTAGATTTACAGGAGGCTACACCTTC. The encoded protein is CASSRFTGGYTF.

The chain links TRBV11-2 to TRBJ1-4; D is perhaps TRBD1 (6 bases). This CDR3 is built from 15 residues. V gave up 1 base and J gave up 5 bases, with 11 bases separating them. Germline CDR1 is SGHAT and CDR2 is FQNNGV. This CDR3 is CASSLAVGQNEKLFF. The DNA for the CDR3 is TGTGCCAGCAGCTTAGCTGTGGGACAAAATGAAAAACTGTTTTTT.

In its sample, this clone was seen a few times. J is TRBJ1-3 and V is TRBV7-9; unclear D gene. This CDR3 is built from 13 residues. Trimming shortened V by 5 bases and J by 4 bases, and 9 bases separated the two germline ends. Germline V lookup: CDR1 SEHNR, CDR2 FQNEAQ (reference sequence). DNA of the CDR3: TGTGCCAGCAGCGAGTTTTGGGGAAACACCATATATTTT. Encoded protein: CASSEFWGNTIYF. Full variable domain (outside the CDR3, taken from reference TRBV7-9 and TRBJ1-3): DTGVSQNPRHKITKRGQNVTFRCDPISEHNRLYWYRQTLGQGPEFLTYFQNEAQLEKSRLLSDRFSAERPKGSFSTLEIQRTEQGDSAMYLCASSEFWGNTIYFGEGSWLTVV.

J is TRBJ1-4 and V is TRBV11-3, with 8 positions matching TRBD1. Germline V gene lookup returns CDR1 SGHNT and CDR2 YENEEA. CDR3 size: 15 residues. The trim removed 4 bases at V and 8 bases at J, leaving 9 bases unmatched. The CDR3 region is CASSSIQGAGEKLFF. The CDR3 coding sequence is TGTGCCAGCAGCTCAATCCAGGGGGCTGGAGAAAAACTGTTTTTT.

This chain joins TRBV30 and TRBJ1-2; 10 bases align to TRBD1. The length of the CDR3 is 16 residues. Germline values: CDR1 GTSNPN, CDR2 SVGIG (reference sequence). The junction had 6 bases not matched to a gene; V was cut back by 2 bases and J by 0 bases. For the CDR3, the DNA is TGTGCCTGGAGTTCCTCGGACAGGGGGGCTAACTATGGCTACACCTTC. This sequence encodes CAWSSSDRGANYGYTF.

This chain links TRBV7-9 with TRBJ2-1; 10 positions match TRBD2. The germline CDR1 and CDR2 sequences are SEHNR and FQNEAQ (reference sequence). The ends lost 1 base at V and 2 bases at J; junction bases unmatched: 11. The CDR3 runs 19 residues. This CDR3 is CASSLVPLVAGGTYNEQFF. As DNA, the CDR3 is TGTGCCAGCAGCTTAGTCCCCTTGGTAGCGGGAGGAACCTACAATGAGCAGTTCTTC.

The V and J genes are TRBV7-8 and TRBJ2-7, with D tentatively TRBD1 (5 bases). The V end was cut by 4 bases, the J end by 6 bases, with 16 bases between. The CDR3 totals 14 residues. Per germline, CDR1 SGHVS and CDR2 FQNEAQ. The chain's CDR3 is CASSYSRVEAEQYF. The CDR3 nucleotides are TGTGCCAGCAGCTATTCCAGGGTTGAGGCCGAGCAGTACTTC.

The V gene is TRBV28, the J gene TRBJ1-5, with D possibly matching TRBD1 (5 bases). This CDR3 is built from 14 residues. Germline lookup yields CDR1 MDHEN and CDR2 SYDVKM. V gave up 5 bases and J gave up 9 bases, with 17 bases separating them. The CDR3 DNA reads TGTGCCAGCAGTCCATCACAGGCCCAATCGCCCCAGCATTTT. Its protein product is CASSPSQAQSPQHF.

The chain uses TRBV5-1 and TRBJ2-2, with TRBD1 matching over 7 bases. The germline gives CDR1 SGHRS, CDR2 YFSETQ. There are 16 residues in the CDR3. V lost 6 bases, J lost 0 bases, and 8 bases stayed unmatched. DNA of the CDR3: TGCGCCAGCAAAAGGATCGGGACAGCGAACACCGGGGAGCTGTTTTTT. This sequence encodes CASKRIGTANTGELFF.

This CDR3 is CASSLPGTGVTYEQYF. The CDR3 region has the DNA TGTGCCAGCAGCTTACCAGGGACTGGCGTGACCTACGAGCAGTACTTC. The V call is TRBV11-2, the J call TRBJ2-7; D perhaps matches TRBD2 (6 bases). Germline lookup yields CDR1 SGHAT and CDR2 FQNNGV. The CDR3 covers 16 residues. V was trimmed by 2 bases and J by 2 bases, leaving 16 bases between them. The variable domain in full, completed from reference TRBV11-2 and TRBJ2-7, reads EAGVAQSPRYKIIEKRQSVAFWCNPISGHATLYWYQQILGQGPKLLIQFQNNGVVDDSQLPKDRFSAERLKGVDSTLKIQPAKLEDSAVYLCASSLPGTGVTYEQYFGPGTRLTVT.

V is TRBV6-5 and J is TRBJ2-2; 13 nucleotides agree with TRBD2. The junction had 3 bases not matched to a gene; V was cut back by 5 bases and J by 6 bases. Germline V gives CDR1 MNHEY, CDR2 SVGAGI. The CDR3 contains 15 residues. CDR3 bases: TGTGCCAGCAGTGGACTAGCGGGAGTCGCCGGGGAGCTGTTTTTT. Protein sequence: CASSGLAGVAGELFF.

The V call is TRBV7-6, the J call TRBJ2-5; perhaps TRBD2 as D (6 bases). Germline loops: CDR1 SGHVS, CDR2 FNYEAQ. This CDR3 region has 13 residues. V was shortened by 6 bases and J by 5 bases, with 13 bases between the two germline ends. CDR3 protein: CASSPTREETQYF. The CDR3 DNA sequence: TGTGCCAGCAGTCCGACTCGGGAGGAGACCCAGTACTTC. The variable domain in full, completed from reference TRBV7-6 and TRBJ2-5, reads GAGVSQSPRYKVTKRGQDVALRCDPISGHVSLYWYRQALGQGPEFLTYFNYEAQQDKSGLPNDRFSAERPEGSISTLTIQRTEQRDSAMYRCASSPTREETQYFGPGTRLLVL.

This rearrangement joins TRBV4-1 to TRBJ1-1, with D uncertain. From germline, CDR1 is MGHRA and CDR2 YSYEKL. V lost 2 bases and J 1 base, leaving 8 bases between the germline ends. The CDR3 sequence is 14 residues long. CDR3 bases: TGCGCCAGCAGCCAACCACTGCGGAACACTGAAGCTTTCTTT. Its translation: CASSQPLRNTEAFF.